These 21 T cell receptor beta chains were all obtained from the same sample, sequenced in a study of response to subunit inactivated influenza vaccine. TCRdb re-called the RT-PCR reads with MiXCR, one entry per CDR3 protein. The table has more than 600,000 distinct CDR3 sequences, less than 20% seen once. Sequences were derived from PBMCs from blood, sampled about 5 days after vaccination. The origin of the receptors is a man aged 50-60 years who received an inactivated influenza vaccine.

This clonotype turned up a few times. CDR3 nucleotides: TGTGCCAGCACACGGGACAGGGGGTGGAATGAGCAGTTCTTC. Its translation is CASTRDRGWNEQFF. This chain uses TRBV12-3 or TRBV12-4 with TRBJ2-1, with TRBD1 identical over 11 bases. The length of the CDR3 is 14 residues. Trimming cost V 7 bases and J 7 bases; bases outside gene matches: 6.

This clonotype has just a few counts. The V call is TRBV20-1, the J call TRBJ2-1; 7 bases line up with TRBD2. The V gene's germline CDR1 is DFQATT and CDR2 SNEGSKA (reference sequence). The CDR3 runs 15 residues. V was pared by 3 bases and J by 2 bases, with 7 bases of the junction left unmatched. CDR3 loop: CSASKVGGAYNEQFF. In DNA, the CDR3 is TGCAGTGCTAGTAAGGTGGGAGGGGCCTACAATGAGCAGTTCTTC.

This clonotype turned up a few times. The chain is built from TRBV4-2 and TRBJ2-1; D gene ambiguous. Germline loops: CDR1 LGHNA, CDR2 YNFKEQ. V was clipped by 0 bases and J by 5 bases, with 14 bases between them. CDR3 length: 16 amino acids. Here the CDR3 reads CASSQDRYSTDNEQFF. CDR3 sequence (DNA): TGTGCCAGCAGCCAAGATCGTTACAGTACGGACAATGAGCAGTTCTTC.

Many counts were recorded for this clonotype. The CDR3: CASSFRNTEAFF. CDR3 bases: TGTGCCAGCAGTTTTAGGAACACTGAAGCTTTCTTT. The chain has TRBV28 and TRBJ1-1; no firm D call. Trimming left V 3 bases short and J 1 base short, with 3 bases between. This CDR3 spans 12 amino acids. Per the germline V gene, CDR1 is MDHEN and CDR2 is SYDVKM.

Ten or more counts support this clonotype. For the CDR3, the DNA is TGTGCCAGCAGTGAAACAGGGGGCAATGAGCAGTTCTTC. Protein sequence: CASSETGGNEQFF. The gene calls are TRBV12-3 or TRBV12-4 and TRBJ2-1; TRBD1 agrees at 8 bases. J lost 6 bases, V lost 5 bases, and 3 bases had no gene match. The CDR3 is 13 amino acids.

This clonotype occurred a few times. This chain connects TRBV6-5 to TRBJ2-3, with a weak D call TRBD2 (7 bases). This CDR3 spans 15 amino acids. Deletions cut 0 bases from V and 4 bases from J, with 11 bases between. Germline-derived CDR1 and CDR2 are MNHEY and SVGAGI. CDR3 in DNA: TGTGCCAGCAGTTACTCGGGGGGGCGGTCAGATACGCAGTATTTT. This translates into CASSYSGGRSDTQYF.

The chain links TRBV4-3 to TRBJ1-1; no firm D call. Germline V gene data show CDR1 as LGHNA and CDR2 as YSLEER. This CDR3 has 15 amino acids. Deletions cut 0 bases from V and 5 bases from J, with 13 bases between. CDR3 nucleotide sequence: TGCGCCAGCAGCCAAGAATGGGCAGTAAGGACTGAAGCTTTCTTT. This encodes CASSQEWAVRTEAFF.

The genes are TRBV12-3 or TRBV12-4 and TRBJ2-5, with D unclear. The length of the CDR3 is 15 residues. The V and J ends lost 0 bases and 0 bases respectively, with 8 bases between them. The DNA of the CDR3 is TGTGCCAGCAGTTTAGCGGCCAGCCACCAAGAGACCCAGTACTTC. It specifies CASSLAASHQETQYF.

The V and J genes are TRBV7-9 and TRBJ1-1; maybe TRBD1 (5 bases). Per germline, CDR1 SEHNR and CDR2 FQNEAQ (reference sequence). V lost 0 bases to trimming and J lost 6 bases, with 11 bases between them. The length of the CDR3 is 14 residues. In nucleotides, the CDR3 is TGTGCCAGCAGCTTAGCGCAGAGGGGCTCTGAAGCTTTCTTT. It specifies CASSLAQRGSEAFF.

This clonotype was counted a few times. The V and J genes are TRBV5-6 and TRBJ2-5, with D tentatively TRBD2 (6 bases). CDR3 length equals 16 residues. The germline gives CDR1 SGHDT, CDR2 YYEEEE. The V and J ends lost 4 bases and 5 bases respectively, with 21 bases between them. CDR3 bases: TGTGCCAGCAGCCCGCTAGAGCGCCGGGCGGGGGAGACCCAGTACTTC. It encodes CASSPLERRAGETQYF.

This rearrangement joins TRBV20-1 to TRBJ2-5; D is possibly TRBD1 (5 bases). The CDR3 length is 14 residues. CDR1 and CDR2 (germline): DFQATT, SNEGSKA (reference sequence). V lost 0 bases and J 5 bases, leaving 13 bases between the germline ends. In DNA, the CDR3 is TGCAGTGCTAGAGAATTGGGGCTGAGGGAGACCCAGTACTTC. Translated, it gives CSARELGLRETQYF.

The chain recombines TRBV5-6 with TRBJ1-5; 9 bases are shared with TRBD1. Germline lookup yields CDR1 SGHDT and CDR2 YYEEEE. The length of the CDR3 is 16 residues. V shed 0 bases, J shed 6 bases, and the junction held 7 bases outside the gene matches. CDR3 region: CASSLGGQGWGQPQHF. CDR3 nucleotides: TGTGCCAGCAGCTTGGGGGGACAGGGCTGGGGTCAGCCCCAGCATTTT. The variable domain in full, with the rest retrieved from reference TRBV5-6 and TRBJ1-5, is DAGVTQSPTHLIKTRGQQVTLRCSPKSGHDTVSWYQQALGQGPQFIFQYYEEEERQRGNFPDRFSGHQFPNYSSELNVNALLLGDSALYLCASSLGGQGWGQPQHFGDGTRLSIL.

This clonotype was counted only a few times. The chain couples TRBV5-1 to TRBJ2-1, with TRBD2 as a possible D gene (6 bases). The CDR3 length is 13 residues. V was pared by 2 bases and J by 6 bases, with 9 bases between. Germline V gene data show CDR1 as SGHRS and CDR2 as YFSETQ. The CDR3 loop is CASSFGSANEQFF. In DNA, the CDR3 is TGCGCCAGCAGCTTCGGGAGCGCCAATGAGCAGTTCTTC.

The chain joins TRBV9 to TRBJ2-1; TRBD2 is a possible D gene (6 bases). CDR1 is SGDLS and CDR2 is YYNGEE in the germline V gene. The CDR3 spans 14 residues. The V end was cut by 6 bases, the J end by 6 bases, with 16 bases between. DNA of the CDR3: TGTGCCAGCACGCCCCGCGGGGCCCTCAATGAGCAGTTCTTC. Its protein is CASTPRGALNEQFF.

The chain joins TRBV27 to TRBJ1-5; the D gene is possibly TRBD1 (6 bases). CDR1 and CDR2 (germline): MNHEY, SMNVEV (reference sequence). The CDR3 spans 15 residues. Trimming shortened V by 4 bases and J by 3 bases, and 13 bases separated the two germline ends. The CDR3 coding sequence is TGTGCCAGCAGTTCTCAACAGGGTGTCAATCAGCCCCAGCATTTT. Translating it yields CASSSQQGVNQPQHF.

CDR3 coding DNA: TGTGCCAGCAGTGGACGGACAGGGGGCGTTCTCAATCAGCCCCAGCATTTT. It codes for CASSGRTGGVLNQPQHF. The chain combines TRBV6-1 with TRBJ1-5; TRBD1 aligns across 11 bases. The CDR3 has 17 residues. Germline V lookup: CDR1 MNHNS, CDR2 SASEGT. The J segment lost 3 bases and the V segment lost 4 bases, leaving 8 bases of the junction unmatched.

The CDR3 nucleotides read TGTGCCAGCAGCGAGTCCCGGGACATCCCCGGAGACGAGCAGTACTTC. This encodes CASSESRDIPGDEQYF. V usage is TRBV11-2 and J usage is TRBJ2-7; D perhaps matches TRBD1 (6 bases). The V and J ends lost 5 bases and 5 bases respectively, with 22 bases between them. The CDR3 contains 16 residues. Germline assignment: CDR1 SGHAT and CDR2 FQNNGV.

This clonotype turned up a few times. Here the CDR3 reads CASSPTIAKNIQYF. CDR3 DNA sequence: TGTGCCAGCAGTCCTACAATAGCCAAAAACATTCAGTACTTC. This chain links TRBV4-2 with TRBJ2-4; D unresolved. The CDR3 has 14 residues. CDR1 and CDR2 (germline): LGHNA, YNFKEQ. Trimming removed 6 bases from V and 0 bases from J, with 9 bases in between.

This clonotype occurred many times. The CDR3 sequence: CASSQEWTGGSYGYTF. The CDR3, as DNA: TGCGCCAGCAGCCAAGAATGGACAGGGGGATCATATGGCTACACCTTC. The chain has TRBV4-3 and TRBJ1-2, with 10 bases identical to TRBD1. Germline assignment: CDR1 LGHNA and CDR2 YSLEER. The CDR3 runs to 16 residues. With 0 bases clipped from V and 5 bases from J, the junction kept 6 bases outside the gene matches.

This clonotype was recorded at least ten times. The chain joins TRBV6-1 to TRBJ1-6; the D is unclear. Germline assignment: CDR1 MNHNS and CDR2 SASEGT. The V end lost 5 bases, the J end lost 7 bases, and 15 bases lay between the germline ends. This CDR3 is 15 amino acids long. This CDR3 reads CASSPPSGGNSPLHF. In DNA form, the CDR3 reads TGTGCCAGCAGTCCCCCCTCGGGAGGGAATTCACCCCTCCACTTT.

The chain combines TRBV9 with TRBJ2-1; 8 positions match TRBD1. This CDR3 is built from 16 residues. V dropped 1 base and J dropped 4; count of bases not matched to a gene: 7. Germline CDR1 SGDLS, CDR2 YYNGEE. The CDR3 DNA reads TGTGCCAGCAGCGTATACCCTCGGGACAGGTACAATGAGCAGTTCTTC. Translation: CASSVYPRDRYNEQFF.